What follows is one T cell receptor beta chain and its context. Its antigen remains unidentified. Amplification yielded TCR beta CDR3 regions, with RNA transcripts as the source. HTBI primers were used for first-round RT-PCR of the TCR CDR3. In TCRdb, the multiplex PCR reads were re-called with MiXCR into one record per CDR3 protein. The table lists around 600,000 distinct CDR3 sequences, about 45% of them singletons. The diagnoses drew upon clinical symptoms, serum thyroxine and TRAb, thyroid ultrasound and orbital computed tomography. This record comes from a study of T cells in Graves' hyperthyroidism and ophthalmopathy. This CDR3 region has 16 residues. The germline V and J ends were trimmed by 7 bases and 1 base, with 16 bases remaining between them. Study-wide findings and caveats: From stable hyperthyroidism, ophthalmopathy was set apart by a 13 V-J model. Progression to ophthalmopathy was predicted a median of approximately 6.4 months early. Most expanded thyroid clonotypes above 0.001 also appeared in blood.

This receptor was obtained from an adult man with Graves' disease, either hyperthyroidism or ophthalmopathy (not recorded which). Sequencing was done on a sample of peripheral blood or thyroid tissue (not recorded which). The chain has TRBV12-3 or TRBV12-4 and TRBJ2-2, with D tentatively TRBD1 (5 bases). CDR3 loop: CASNGWRQMNTGELFF. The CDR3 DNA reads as TGTGCCAGCAACGGTTGGAGACAGATGAACACCGGGGAGCTGTTTTTT.